This passage covers 26 T cell receptor beta chains from one sample sequenced in a study of Graves' ophthalmopathy and Graves' hyperthyroidism. The study amplified TCR beta CDR3 regions using RNA transcripts. Amplification began with first-round RT-PCR using HTBI primers, then second-round multiplex PCR was performed. TCRdb passed the multiplex PCR reads through MiXCR, listing each CDR3 protein once. The table includes 650,000 to 900,000 distinct CDR3 sequences, 40% detected once. Sequencing was performed on peripheral blood. The receptors stem from an adult man with Graves' ophthalmopathy.

This clonotype has at least ten counts. The rearrangement uses TRBV7-8 and TRBJ1-2; no reliable D call. The CDR3 contains 12 residues. Germline V lookup: CDR1 SGHVS, CDR2 FQNEAQ. Trimming pared 4 bases from V and 5 bases from J, leaving 8 bases between. This chain's CDR3 is CASSSLRYGYTF. In nucleotides, the CDR3 is TGTGCCAGCAGCTCACTTCGGTATGGCTACACCTTC.

This clonotype occurred a few times. The chain has TRBV20-1 and TRBJ1-1; the D gene is possibly TRBD1 (5 bases). The CDR3 covers 14 residues. The V end lost 7 bases, the J end lost 6 bases, and 21 bases lay between the germline ends. Germline V lookup: CDR1 DFQATT, CDR2 SNEGSKA (reference sequence). The CDR3: CSGSRGWGGAEAFF. The CDR3 DNA reads TGCAGTGGTAGCCGGGGGTGGGGAGGTGCTGAAGCTTTCTTT.

This clonotype was seen at least ten times. This chain connects TRBV7-9 to TRBJ2-5; D call uncertain. CDR3 length equals 13 residues. Germline loops: CDR1 SEHNR, CDR2 FQNEAQ (reference sequence). V lost 5 bases and J lost 3, with 10 bases in between. The CDR3 spells CASSQMAEETQYF. As DNA, the CDR3 is TGTGCCAGCAGCCAAATGGCGGAAGAGACCCAGTACTTC.

This clonotype occurred a few times. The chain has TRBV25-1 and TRBJ2-7; D call uncertain. The V end was cut by 6 bases, the J end by 7 bases, with 22 bases between. Germline assignment: CDR1 MGHDK and CDR2 SYGVNS. The CDR3 covers 15 residues. This CDR3 is CASSQESPGVREQYF. The CDR3 region has the DNA TGTGCCAGCAGCCAAGAATCCCCTGGGGTGAGGGAGCAGTACTTC.

The V gene is TRBV9, the J gene TRBJ1-1, with D possibly being TRBD1 (5 bases). V gave up 5 bases and J gave up 12 bases, with 20 bases separating them. This CDR3 is built from 13 residues. CDR1 is SGDLS and CDR2 is YYNGEE in the germline V gene. The CDR3 loop is CASRGDGGPETFF. Written as DNA, the CDR3 is TGTGCCAGCAGGGGGGACGGTGGCCCTGAGACTTTCTTT.

In the case of this clonotype: The conserved phenylalanine or tryptophan normally closing the CDR3 is absent here, so this likely arose from a read error. V usage is TRBV7-3 and J usage is TRBJ1-1; D is uncertain. CDR3 length equals 14 residues. The V gene's germline CDR1 is SGHTA and CDR2 FQGTGA. V was shortened by 1 base and J by 4 bases, with 10 bases between the two germline ends. The CDR3 loop reads CASSLILPGTEAFS. The CDR3 DNA follows: TGTGCCAGCAGCTTAATCCTTCCGGGCACTGAAGCTTTCTCT.

This clonotype was picked up a small number of times. The gene calls are TRBV7-3 and TRBJ1-1; maybe TRBD1 (5 bases). The CDR3 is 13 amino acids. V was cut by 5 bases and J by 8 bases, with 15 bases left in between. Germline assignment: CDR1 SGHTA and CDR2 FQGTGA. The CDR3 nucleotides are TGTGCCAGCAGCCGTACAGACAGACAAGAAGCTTTCTTT. Protein sequence: CASSRTDRQEAFF.

With respect to this clonotype: This sequence may be a read error, since a much larger clone differs from it by one base. The J gene is TRBJ2-6, the V gene TRBV7-3; D could derive from TRBD1 or TRBD2 (5 bases each). The length of the CDR3 is 15 residues. Looked up from germline, CDR1 is SGHTA and CDR2 is FQGTGA. In DNA form, the CDR3 reads TGTGCCAGCAGCTTAGGAGGTGGTGGGGCCAACGCCCTGACTTTC. Its translation: CASSLGGGGANALTF.

The chain joins TRBV2 to TRBJ1-5; a possible D gene is TRBD1 (6 bases). This CDR3 is 15 amino acids long. Trimming took off 6 bases at V and 7 bases at J, with 19 bases between the two ends. Germline V gene sequence: CDR1 SNHLY, CDR2 FYNNEI. The CDR3 reads CASRKEWGREQPQHF. CDR3 coding DNA: TGTGCCAGCAGGAAGGAGTGGGGGCGAGAGCAGCCCCAGCATTTT.

Regarding this clonotype: Lacking the conserved final phenylalanine or tryptophan, this CDR3 likely reflects a read error. The DNA is left out, because the CDR3 cannot be placed on it with certainty; the CDR3 is given as TCRdb lists it. This chain connects TRBV7-2 to TRBJ2-7; the DNA was not compared with TRBD2, the D call given in the table. Looked up from germline, CDR1 is SGHTA and CDR2 is FQGNSA. Ends included, the CDR3 has 10 residues. CDR3 in amino acids: CASSFPSGSA.

The chain couples TRBV14 to TRBJ2-7; perhaps TRBD1 as D (6 bases). The CDR3 consists of 16 residues. V dropped 0 bases and J dropped 3 bases, with 15 bases sitting between them. Germline V CDR1 and CDR2: SGHDN, FVKESK. CDR3 DNA: TGTGCCAGCAGCCAAGACGTGGCAGGGGTTTACTACGAGCAGTACTTC. Encoded protein: CASSQDVAGVYYEQYF.

This clonotype has a handful of counts. The chain employs TRBV19 and TRBJ1-5; TRBD1 matches at 7 bases. From germline, CDR1 is LNHDA and CDR2 SQIVND (reference sequence). CDR3 size: 15 residues. V lost 7 bases, J lost 2 bases, and 8 bases stayed unmatched. The DNA of the CDR3 is TGTGCCAGTACCGACAGGGCGTATGGCAATCAGCCCCAGCATTTT. It yields the protein CASTDRAYGNQPQHF.

In regard to this clonotype: A read error may explain this, as a much larger clone is one base away. The CDR3 carries no conserved terminal phenylalanine or tryptophan, so it likely arises from a read error. The J gene is TRBJ1-1, the V gene TRBV6-5; D is unclear. Between the trimmed V and J ends, which lost 2 bases and 8 bases, there was a span of 15 bases. This CDR3 spans 14 amino acids. Germline assignment: CDR1 MNHEY and CDR2 SVGAGI. The CDR3 nucleotides read TGTGCCAGCAGTTACGGCTCGGAGGGTACAGAAGCTTTCCTT. It is translated as CASSYGSEGTEAFL.

This chain uses TRBV24-1 with TRBJ2-7, with TRBD1 identical over 8 bases. CDR3 length: 16 amino acids. Germline CDR1 is KGHDR and CDR2 is SFDVKD. The V gene end was trimmed by 4 bases and the J gene end by 2 bases; junction bases not matched to a gene: 9. CDR3 protein: CATSDPGTGETYEQYF. In DNA, the CDR3 is TGTGCCACCAGTGACCCAGGGACAGGCGAAACCTACGAGCAGTACTTC.

The rearrangement joins TRBV6-1 to TRBJ2-7; 10 bases align to TRBD2. Germline CDR1 and CDR2: MNHNS and SASEGT. V was clipped by 1 base and J by 2 bases; unmatched bases: 2. This CDR3 has 15 residues. The chain's CDR3 is CASSEEGTSAYEQYF. CDR3 nucleotide sequence: TGTGCCAGCAGTGAAGAAGGGACTAGCGCCTACGAGCAGTACTTC.

The chain joins TRBV20-1 to TRBJ1-5; no firm D call. V was clipped by 4 bases and J by 3 bases, with 10 bases between them. Germline V gives CDR1 DFQATT, CDR2 SNEGSKA (reference sequence). The CDR3 covers 13 residues. The CDR3 sequence is CSANDGYNQPQHF. CDR3 coding DNA: TGCAGTGCTAATGACGGCTACAATCAGCCCCAGCATTTT.

The chain couples TRBV2 to TRBJ1-4, with 12 bases aligning to TRBD1. This CDR3 has 18 residues. The junction had 11 bases not matched to a gene; V was cut back by 6 bases and J by 3 bases. Per the germline V gene, CDR1 is SNHLY and CDR2 is FYNNEI. This CDR3 reads CASRETAGTGGPNEKLFF. For the CDR3, the DNA is TGTGCCAGCAGGGAAACTGCCGGGACAGGGGGCCCTAATGAAAAACTGTTTTTT. Full variable domain (rest looked up from reference TRBV2 and TRBJ1-4): EPEVTQTPSHQVTQMGQEVILRCVPISNHLYFYWYRQILGQKVEFLVSFYNNEISEKSEIFDDQFSVERPDGSNFTLKIRSTKLEDSAMYFCASRETAGTGGPNEKLFFGSGTQLSVL.

The chain uses TRBV20-1 and TRBJ2-5; D may be TRBD2 (7 bases). The CDR3 covers 12 residues. The V and J ends lost 6 bases and 11 bases respectively, with 19 bases between them. Per germline, CDR1 DFQATT and CDR2 SNEGSKA (reference sequence). The CDR3 bases are TGCAGTGCCCGAGGGGGGCGGGAGATGCAGTACTTC. Its translation is CSARGGREMQYF.

This clonotype was counted once. The genes are TRBV15 and TRBJ1-2; 7 bases line up with TRBD1. The CDR3 runs to 13 residues. Trimming cost V 3 bases and J 7 bases; bases outside gene matches: 5. Germline assignment: CDR1 LNHNV and CDR2 YYDKDF (reference sequence). The DNA of the CDR3 is TGTGCCACCAGCAGCGACAGGGAGACTGGCTACACCTTC. This translates into CATSSDRETGYTF.

This chain joins TRBV10-3 and TRBJ2-7; TRBD1 matches at 7 bases. With 11 bases clipped from V and 3 bases from J, the junction kept 13 bases outside the gene matches. Germline V gives CDR1 ENHRY, CDR2 SYGVKD. CDR3 length: 14 amino acids. Here the CDR3 DNA reads TGTGCCGTCTCAGACCGGACAGGCTACTACGAGCAGTACTTC. This codes for CAVSDRTGYYEQYF.

The chain carries TRBV13 and TRBJ1-5; D ambiguous. The V end lost 5 bases, the J end lost 0 bases, and 14 bases lay between the germline ends. The CDR3 consists of 16 residues. Looked up from germline, CDR1 is PRHDT and CDR2 is FYEKMQ (reference sequence). CDR3 DNA sequence: TGTGCCAGCAGCACCCGGACGGAGGATAGCAATCAGCCCCAGCATTTT. This translates into CASSTRTEDSNQPQHF. The full variable domain, completed using reference TRBV13 and TRBJ1-5, is AAGVIQSPRHLIKEKRETATLKCYPIPRHDTVYWYQQGPGQDPQFLISFYEKMQSDKGSIPDRFSAQQFSDYHSELNMSSLELGDSALYFCASSTRTEDSNQPQHFGDGTRLSIL.

This chain uses TRBV25-1 with TRBJ1-3; D gene ambiguous. V was cut by 6 bases and J by 4 bases, with 13 bases left in between. The CDR3 spans 14 residues. Per germline, CDR1 MGHDK and CDR2 SYGVNS. CDR3 nucleotide sequence: TGTGCCAGCAGACAGAATAACCGAGGAAACACCATATATTTT. Translating it yields CASRQNNRGNTIYF.

The gene calls are TRBV7-2 and TRBJ2-7, with D tentatively TRBD1 or TRBD2 (5 bases each). This CDR3 has 15 amino acids. V was trimmed by 5 bases and J by 3 bases, leaving 17 bases between them. CDR1 is SGHTA and CDR2 is FQGNSA in the germline V gene. CDR3 sequence (DNA): TGTGCCAGCAGCCAAGAACGGGGCCGAATCTACGAGCAGTACTTC. It is translated as CASSQERGRIYEQYF.

This clonotype was seen at least ten times. The chain combines TRBV10-2 with TRBJ2-7; 7 positions agree with TRBD1. Germline trimming cut 5 bases from V and 3 bases from J; bases unmatched to any gene: 7. Germline V gene sequence: CDR1 WSHSY, CDR2 SAAADI. The CDR3 has 14 residues. The CDR3 DNA sequence: TGCGCCAGCAGTTCCGGGACAGCGATCTACGAGCAGTACTTC. Its translation is CASSSGTAIYEQYF.

This clonotype was detected a few times. The chain links TRBV10-3 to TRBJ2-7; D is perhaps TRBD1 or TRBD2 (5 bases each). This CDR3 comprises 14 residues. CDR1 ENHRY and CDR2 SYGVKD come from the germline V gene. V was shortened by 10 bases and J by 2 bases, with 18 bases between the two germline ends. CDR3 sequence reads: CASRPGDLTYEQYF. CDR3 sequence (DNA): TGTGCCAGCAGGCCTGGGGACCTCACCTACGAGCAGTACTTC.

The chain joins TRBV30 to TRBJ1-6; D is perhaps TRBD1 (5 bases). The CDR3 is made up of 14 amino acids. V lost 8 bases to trimming and J lost 8 bases, with 19 bases between them. CDR1 and CDR2 (germline): GTSNPN, SVGIG (reference sequence). The CDR3 sequence is CALNRDAGHSPLHF. The CDR3 bases are TGTGCCCTAAATAGGGACGCCGGCCATTCACCCCTCCACTTT.